Following are 23 T cell receptor beta chains from one sample sequenced in a study of tumor and adjacent non-tumor tissue in lung cancer. The library came from three nested PCR rounds adapted from ARM-PCR protocols. MiXCR, run by TCRdb on the multiplex PCR reads, gives a single entry per CDR3 protein. Among 90,000 or so distinct CDR3 sequences listed, around 57% were seen once. No cell sorting was done before RNA was extracted from the tissue. Sequencing was done on a sample of lung tumor tissue. All receptors come from a man between 70 and 80 years old with non-small cell lung cancer.

About this clonotype itself: A junction boundary mismatches the germline segment, possibly from a read error. The rearrangement uses TRBV10-3 and TRBJ1-1; TRBD1 agrees at 10 bases. In germline, CDR1 is ENHRY, CDR2 SYGVKD. The CDR3 extends over 14 amino acids. DNA for the CDR3: TGTGTCATCAGGAAGGACAGGGGGTATACTGAAACTATCTTT. Protein: CVIRKDRGYTETIF.

This clonotype is medium-sized. The chain carries TRBV11-2 and TRBJ2-3, with unresolved D. CDR3 size: 15 residues. The germline V gene encodes CDR1 SGHAT and CDR2 FQNNGV. The V end lost 0 bases, the J end lost 1 base, and 8 bases lay between the germline ends. In DNA form, the CDR3 reads TGTGCCAGCAGCTTAGAGGTTACCCGCACAGATACGCAGTATTTT. It codes for CASSLEVTRTDTQYF.

For this clonotype: An end of the junction differs from the germline gene, which may be a read error. This chain uses TRBV10-3 with TRBJ2-1; D may be TRBD1 (7 bases). This CDR3 has 15 residues. Germline V gene sequence: CDR1 ENHRY, CDR2 SYGVKD. DNA of the CDR3: TGTGTCATCAGTGAGTCTAGCAGGGGGGACTATGAGCAGTTCTTC. Translating gives CVISESSRGDYEQFF.

This clonotype is labeled as medium-sized. The rearrangement links TRBV20-1 to TRBJ1-1, with D maybe TRBD1 (6 bases). Germline assignment: CDR1 DFQATT and CDR2 SNEGSKA (reference sequence). V was cut by 8 bases and J by 0 bases, with 13 bases left in between. This CDR3 spans 13 amino acids. In DNA, the CDR3 is TGCAGTCACAGGGTCGCGGTGAACACTGAAGCTTTCTTT. It encodes CSHRVAVNTEAFF.

The rearrangement uses TRBV5-1 and TRBJ2-5; 8 nucleotides line up with TRBD2. The CDR3 is made up of 13 amino acids. V shed 6 bases and J 5 bases; nucleotides not matched to a gene: 6. Germline-derived CDR1 and CDR2 are SGHRS and YFSETQ. The DNA for the CDR3 is TGCGCCAGCACCGCGGGGGGCAGTGAGACCCAGTACTTC. Translating it yields CASTAGGSETQYF.

This clonotype has a single count. At one boundary the junction diverges from the germline segment, which might be a read error. V gene TRBV6-2 or TRBV6-3 combines with J gene TRBJ2-3; D is undetermined. This CDR3 has 13 amino acids. Germline V gene sequence: CDR1 MNHEY, CDR2 SVGEGT. CDR3 nucleotides: TGTGTCAGCAGTCAACCTCGTTCTACTACGCAGTATTTT. Its translation is CVSSQPRSTTQYF.

V is TRBV5-1 and J is TRBJ1-2, with D maybe TRBD1 (5 bases). CDR3 length: 12 amino acids. In germline, CDR1 is SGHRS, CDR2 YFSETQ. V was cut by 4 bases and J by 3 bases, with 7 bases left in between. The CDR3: CASSVTDYGYTF. CDR3 sequence (DNA): TGCGCCAGCAGCGTGACAGACTATGGCTACACCTTC.

Only one count was recorded for this clonotype. The junction departs from the called germline gene at one end, perhaps through a read error. The chain links TRBV6-5 to TRBJ2-7; TRBD1 or TRBD2 may be the D gene (5 bases each). The length of the CDR3 is 16 residues. CDR1 and CDR2 (germline): MNHEY, SVGAGI. The CDR3 spells CASSYSVGAGSCEQYF. The DNA of the CDR3 is TGTGCCAGCAGTTACTCGGTGGGAGCAGGGTCCTGCGAGCAGTACTTC.

This chain links TRBV29-1 with TRBJ2-4; tentatively, D is TRBD2 (6 bases). Germline V gives CDR1 SQVTM, CDR2 ANQGSEA. Trimming stripped 4 bases from V and 5 bases from J, with 21 bases between. This CDR3 is built from 16 residues. DNA for the CDR3: TGCAGCGTTGTCCATATGACGAGCGGGCAGGAAAACATTCAGTACTTC. Protein sequence: CSVVHMTSGQENIQYF.

Concerning this clonotype: With a much larger clone just one base away, this may be a read error. The chain links TRBV28 to TRBJ2-5; 8 positions agree with TRBD1. CDR3 length: 13 amino acids. Germline lookup yields CDR1 MDHEN and CDR2 SYDVKM. The V and J ends lost 6 bases and 6 bases, in that order; junction bases with no gene match: 6. This CDR3 reads CASSPTGVQTQYF. The DNA for the CDR3 is TGTGCCAGCAGCCCGACAGGGGTACAGACCCAGTACTTC. Filled out from reference TRBV28 and TRBJ2-5, the complete variable domain reads DVKVTQSSRYLVKRTGEKVFLECVQDMDHENMFWYRQDPGLGLRLIYFSYDVKMKEKGDIPEGYSVSREKKERFSLILESASTNQTSMYLCASSPTGVQTQYFGPGTRLLVL.

This clonotype was observed once. The chain carries TRBV29-1 and TRBJ2-3, with 7 nucleotides matching TRBD1. The CDR3 contains 14 residues. J was trimmed by 3 bases and V by 5 bases; bases with no gene match: 8. The germline V gene has CDR1 SQVTM and CDR2 ANQGSEA. CDR3: CSVSQGRTTDTQYF. In DNA form, the CDR3 reads TGCAGCGTTTCACAGGGGCGGACTACAGATACGCAGTATTTT.

The chain couples TRBV4-1 to TRBJ2-7; D gene unclear. The CDR3 is 15 residues long. Germline CDR1 and CDR2: MGHRA and YSYEKL. Trimming pared 4 bases from V and 5 bases from J, leaving 18 bases between. The CDR3 DNA reads as TGCGCCAGCAGCCGCGCGGTACTTGGAAGAAACGAGCAGTACTTC. As protein: CASSRAVLGRNEQYF.

Points on this clonotype: The junction departs from the called germline gene at one end, perhaps through a read error. The rearrangement links TRBV6-1 to TRBJ2-2; D may be TRBD2 (6 bases). CDR3 length: 14 amino acids. CDR1 MNHNS and CDR2 SASEGT come from the germline V gene. CDR3: CASYTTESTGELFF. The CDR3 region has the DNA TGTGCCAGTTACACCACAGAGAGCACGGGGGAGCTGTTTTTC.

Comment on this clonotype: The CDR3 does not end in the conserved phenylalanine or tryptophan, so this is likely a read error. The chain carries TRBV11-2 and TRBJ2-3, with 7 bases lining up with TRBD2. This CDR3 has 16 amino acids. Germline values: CDR1 SGHAT, CDR2 FQNNGV. CDR3 nucleotide sequence: TGTGCCAGCAGCTTAGACACGACGACTAGCACATATACGCAGTATTAT. Protein: CASSLDTTTSTYTQYY.

For this clonotype: This may arise from a read error, as a much more abundant clone is one base away. The J gene is TRBJ2-5, the V gene TRBV10-3; 8 positions agree with TRBD2. Looked up from germline, CDR1 is ENHRY and CDR2 is SYGVKD. CDR3 length: 15 amino acids. CDR3 in DNA: TGTGCCACCAGTGCCCCAACGGGAGGGCCTCAGACCCAGTACTTC. As protein: CATSAPTGGPQTQYF.

Worth noting for this clonotype: No conserved phenylalanine or tryptophan is present at the end of the CDR3, so a read error is the likely explanation. The chain is built from TRBV4-1 and TRBJ2-7, with D possibly being TRBD2 (6 bases). The CDR3 spans 15 residues. Trimming left V 0 bases short and J 6 bases short, with 15 bases between. Germline values: CDR1 MGHRA, CDR2 YSYEKL. CDR3 region: CASSQDPGDRFEQYL. The DNA of the CDR3 is TGCGCCAGCAGCCAAGATCCGGGGGACCGATTCGAGCAGTACTTA.

In regard to this clonotype: This may be a read error, as it is one base from a much larger clone. The V and J genes are TRBV20-1 and TRBJ2-2; D possibly corresponds to TRBD2 (6 bases). Trimming stripped 7 bases from V and 2 bases from J, with 23 bases between. This CDR3 comprises 17 residues. The germline V gene has CDR1 DFQATT and CDR2 SNEGSKA (reference sequence). In nucleotides, the CDR3 is TGCAGTGTTAGCATGGGCAGATTAGCGGAAAACACCGGGGAGCTGTTTTTT. Encoded protein: CSVSMGRLAENTGELFF.

This clonotype was detected a few times. This may come from a read error, since a much larger clone is one base off. The chain links TRBV12-3 or TRBV12-4 to TRBJ1-6, with no clear D. The CDR3 loop spans 14 amino acids. V lost 6 bases and J lost 7, with 13 bases in between. The CDR3 region is CASSQDTKNSPLHF. The CDR3 DNA reads as TGTGCCAGCAGCCAGGATACCAAAAATTCACCCCTCCACTTT.

For this clonotype: Mismatch with germline at one junction end may stem from a read error. This chain links TRBV29-1 with TRBJ2-7; a possible D gene is TRBD1 (5 bases). Germline V gene lookup returns CDR1 SQVTM and CDR2 ANQGSEA. This CDR3 is built from 14 residues. CDR3 in amino acids: CSVTLAWGAAEQYF. In DNA form, the CDR3 reads TGCAGCGTTACTTTGGCATGGGGCGCGGCCGAGCAATACTTC.

Comments on this clonotype: Possible read error: a much larger clone is one base away. The chain couples TRBV5-4 to TRBJ2-3, with D maybe TRBD1 (6 bases). CDR1 and CDR2 from the germline V gene are SGHNT and YYREEE (reference sequence). The CDR3 runs to 17 residues. This CDR3 is CANSPRFGGSGTDTQYF. CDR3 nucleotides: TGTGCCAACAGCCCCCGTTTTGGGGGCTCGGGCACAGATACGCAGTATTTT.

Comments on this clonotype: As the CDR3 is not closed by the conserved phenylalanine or tryptophan, this likely results from a read error. The rearrangement uses TRBV29-1 and TRBJ1-4, with 8 bases identical to TRBD1. With 6 bases clipped from V and 7 bases from J, the junction kept 4 bases outside the gene matches. The CDR3 is 12 residues long. Per the germline V gene, CDR1 is SQVTM and CDR2 is ANQGSEA. The CDR3 bases are TGCAGCGTCATACAGGGGGGTGAAAAACTGTTTCTT. Its translation is CSVIQGGEKLFL.

The chain recombines TRBV15 with TRBJ2-2, with unresolved D. The germline V gene has CDR1 LNHNV and CDR2 YYDKDF (reference sequence). The V and J ends lost 5 bases and 3 bases respectively, with 7 bases between them. This CDR3 is built from 13 residues. CDR3 nucleotide sequence: TGTGCCACCAGCGTGAGATACACCGGGGAGCTGTTTTTT. Its protein product is CATSVRYTGELFF.

In the case of this clonotype: The germline gene is not matched at one end of the junction; a read error may be the cause. The chain is built from TRBV4-1 and TRBJ1-5, with D perhaps TRBD1 (5 bases). The germline V gene encodes CDR1 MGHRA and CDR2 YSYEKL. The CDR3 has 16 residues. CDR3 protein: CAGSQRGLINDQPQHF. The CDR3, as DNA: TGCGCTGGCAGCCAAAGGGGCCTGATAAATGATCAGCCCCAGCATTTC.